What follows are 29 T cell receptor beta chains derived from one specimen sequenced in a study of T cell repertoires and Cas9 in healthy adults. Produced via immunoSEQ multiplex PCR; TCRdb's table is partial and in-frame only. The profile covers more than 13,000 clones, with around 86% appearing a single time and over 2% taken by the ten largest. The specimen sequenced was Tregs (CD4+, CD25+, CD127-, CD137-, CD154-) from PBMCs; culture status not recorded. All receptors come from a human donor in good health.

This clone turned up a few times. The chain is built from TRBV27 and TRBJ2-3; the D gene is possibly TRBD2 (5 bases). V gave up 3 bases and J gave up 2 bases, with 12 bases separating them. The germline CDR1 and CDR2 sequences are MNHEY and SMNVEV (reference sequence). The CDR3 has 15 amino acids. The CDR3 protein is CASSFGGLPTDTQYF. The CDR3 DNA follows: TGTGCCAGCAGTTTTGGAGGACTCCCCACAGATACGCAGTATTTT.

The chain employs TRBV9 and TRBJ2-3; D remains ambiguous. V gave up 0 bases and J gave up 6 bases, with 11 bases separating them. The CDR3 is 14 amino acids. In germline, CDR1 is SGDLS, CDR2 YYNGEE. This CDR3 is CASSVVFGADTQYF. The CDR3 nucleotides are TGTGCCAGCAGCGTAGTGTTTGGTGCGGATACGCAGTATTTT.

The gene calls are TRBV7-2 and TRBJ2-7, with TRBD1 matching over 7 bases. V lost 3 bases, J lost 2 bases, and 7 bases stayed unmatched. This CDR3 is built from 15 residues. Germline loops: CDR1 SGHTA, CDR2 FQGNSA. CDR3: CASSFSGQIPYEQYF. DNA of the CDR3: TGTGCCAGCAGCTTCTCGGGACAGATACCCTACGAGCAGTACTTC.

The chain links TRBV6-1 to TRBJ1-3; D not certain. The V end was cut by 10 bases, the J end by 8 bases, with 12 bases between. CDR1 MNHNS and CDR2 SASEGT come from the germline V gene. CDR3 size: 11 residues. CDR3 DNA: TGTGCCACCGGCCTTGGGTACACCATATATTTT. Translated, it gives CATGLGYTIYF.

The genes are TRBV18 and TRBJ1-3; D is ambiguous. This CDR3 contains 17 residues. V was clipped by 6 bases and J by 0 bases, with 18 bases between them. Germline V gene lookup returns CDR1 KGHSH and CDR2 LQKENI. The CDR3 DNA follows: TGTGCCAGCTCCCTAGAGGTCCTTGATGACTCTGGAAACACCATATATTTT. Amino acid sequence: CASSLEVLDDSGNTIYF.

V usage is TRBV2 and J usage is TRBJ2-5, with 13 positions matching TRBD2. CDR1 and CDR2 (germline): SNHLY, FYNNEI. The V and J ends lost 5 bases and 5 bases, in that order; junction bases with no gene match: 5. The CDR3 is made up of 15 amino acids. CDR3: CASSMGLAGTETQYF. The CDR3 DNA is TGTGCCAGCAGTATGGGACTAGCGGGGACGGAGACCCAGTACTTC.

The chain combines TRBV19 with TRBJ2-1; D is perhaps TRBD1 or TRBD2 (5 bases each). CDR1 is LNHDA, CDR2 SQIVND, per germline (reference sequence). The V end was cut by 10 bases, the J end by 6 bases, with 22 bases between. The CDR3 extends over 15 amino acids. CDR3 sequence (DNA): TGTGCCACAAGTCGGACTGTGGGGGTAGGCAATGAGCAGTTCTTC. Its protein is CATSRTVGVGNEQFF. The whole variable domain, filled in from reference TRBV19 and TRBJ2-1, reads DGGITQSPKYLFRKEGQNVTLSCEQNLNHDAMYWYRQDPGQGLRLIYYSQIVNDFQKGDIAEGYSVSREKKESFPLTVTSAQKNPTAFYLCATSRTVGVGNEQFFGPGTRLTVL.

The chain joins TRBV7-8 to TRBJ1-1, with D uncertain. The germline gives CDR1 SGHVS, CDR2 FQNEAQ. This CDR3 has 13 amino acids. The germline V and J ends were trimmed by 4 bases and 5 bases, with 11 bases remaining between them. The DNA for the CDR3 is TGTGCCAGCAGCTCTACAGTAGCAACTGAAGCTTTCTTT. Residues: CASSSTVATEAFF. The full variable domain, its missing parts supplied by reference TRBV7-8 and TRBJ1-1, is GAGVSQSPRYKVAKRGQDVALRCDPISGHVSLFWYQQALGQGPEFLTYFQNEAQLDKSGLPSDRFFAERPEGSVSTLKIQRTQQEDSAVYLCASSSTVATEAFFGQGTRLTVV.

The chain employs TRBV6-1 and TRBJ2-3; 8 bases agree with TRBD1. J was trimmed by 5 bases and V by 6 bases; bases with no gene match: 7. CDR3 length: 14 amino acids. Germline CDR1 and CDR2: MNHNS and SASEGT. DNA of the CDR3: TGTGCCAGCAGCCCTTGGACAGGGAGAGATACGCAGTATTTT. Translation: CASSPWTGRDTQYF.

J is TRBJ2-2 and V is TRBV18; D gene ambiguous. From germline, CDR1 is KGHSH and CDR2 LQKENI. The length of the CDR3 is 14 residues. With 1 base removed from V and 4 bases from J, the gap between germline ends came to 7 bases. The CDR3 here is CASSPREFTGELFF. DNA of the CDR3: TGTGCCAGCTCACCACGCGAGTTCACCGGGGAGCTGTTTTTT.

This clone has a handful of counts. The V gene is TRBV5-1, the J gene TRBJ1-4; maybe TRBD1 (5 bases). This CDR3 region has 15 residues. V shed 0 bases and J shed 7 bases, with 13 bases lying between them. Germline CDR1 and CDR2: SGHRS and YFSETQ. The CDR3 is CASSLGSGPGEKLFF. CDR3 nucleotides: TGCGCCAGCAGCTTGGGGTCGGGGCCGGGTGAAAAACTGTTTTTT.

The V and J genes are TRBV5-6 and TRBJ2-7; a weak D match, TRBD1 (5 bases). The CDR3 sequence is 15 residues long. V dropped 0 bases and J dropped 0 bases, with 10 bases sitting between them. Germline CDR1 SGHDT, CDR2 YYEEEE. The CDR3 loop is CASSLVDKLSYEQYF. The CDR3 DNA reads TGTGCCAGCAGCTTGGTGGACAAGCTCTCCTACGAGCAGTACTTC.

The chain combines TRBV2 with TRBJ1-1; D gene unclear. CDR3 length: 12 amino acids. V lost 6 bases and J 1 base, leaving 6 bases between the germline ends. Germline CDR1 and CDR2: SNHLY and FYNNEI. This chain's CDR3 is CASSPTNTEAFF. DNA for the CDR3: TGTGCCAGCAGCCCCACGAACACTGAAGCTTTCTTT.

The chain joins TRBV6-6 to TRBJ1-5; D gene unclear. V dropped 7 bases and J dropped 4 bases, with 20 bases sitting between them. CDR1 and CDR2 from the germline V gene are MNHNY and SVGAGI (reference sequence). The CDR3 loop spans 16 amino acids. CDR3 in amino acids: CASTTRVGSRNQPQHF. The CDR3 DNA sequence: TGTGCCAGCACCACCCGGGTAGGATCGAGGAATCAGCCCCAGCATTTT.

The gene calls are TRBV4-1 and TRBJ2-5; TRBD2 agrees at 11 bases. CDR1 MGHRA and CDR2 YSYEKL come from the germline V gene. The CDR3 runs 15 residues. The trim removed 6 bases at V and 3 bases at J, leaving 6 bases unmatched. CDR3 residues: CASRRGTSGKETQYF. As DNA, the CDR3 is TGCGCCAGCAGACGCGGGACTAGCGGAAAAGAGACCCAGTACTTC.

The rearrangement links TRBV5-1 to TRBJ2-3; TRBD2 matches at 9 bases. CDR1 is SGHRS and CDR2 is YFSETQ in the germline V gene. The CDR3 sequence is 16 residues long. Trimming took 3 bases from V and 0 from J; bases not matched to a gene: 5. CDR3 amino acids: CASSWGLATSTDTQYF. The DNA for the CDR3 is TGCGCCAGCAGCTGGGGACTAGCTACCAGCACAGATACGCAGTATTTT.

This clone was picked up a small number of times. This chain joins TRBV7-2 and TRBJ1-3; TRBD1 might be the D (5 bases). The CDR3 has 14 residues. In germline, CDR1 is SGHTA, CDR2 FQGNSA. The V end was cut by 5 bases, the J end by 4 bases, with 12 bases between. Written as DNA, the CDR3 is TGTGCCAGCAGCCCTCAGGGTCACGGAAACACCATATATTTT. This codes for CASSPQGHGNTIYF. Based on the CDR3 plus reference TRBV7-2 and TRBJ1-3, the full variable domain is GAGVSQSPSNKVTEKGKDVELRCDPISGHTALYWYRQSLGQGLEFLIYFQGNSAPDKSGLPSDRFSAERTGGSVSTLTIQRTQQEDSAVYLCASSPQGHGNTIYFGEGSWLTVV.

The CDR3 reads CASRKKRDSKTYEQYF. DNA of the CDR3: TGCGCCAGCAGAAAGAAACGGGACAGCAAAACCTACGAGCAGTACTTC. V and J are TRBV4-1 and TRBJ2-7, with TRBD1 matching 7 bases. Germline values: CDR1 MGHRA, CDR2 YSYEKL. The CDR3 spans 16 residues. J lost 2 bases, V lost 6 bases, and 13 bases had no gene match.

CDR3 residues: CASSLGQSAFF. The CDR3, as DNA: TGTGCCAGCAGCTTGGGACAGTCGGCTTTCTTT. The chain recombines TRBV5-5 with TRBJ1-1, with D perhaps matching TRBD1 (5 bases). V was pared by 0 bases and J by 11 bases, with 8 bases between. The CDR3 spans 11 residues. Germline V gene lookup returns CDR1 SGHKS and CDR2 YYEKEE (reference sequence). Using reference TRBV5-5 and TRBJ1-1 for the parts outside the CDR3, the full variable domain is DAGVTQSPTHLIKTRGQQVTLRCSPISGHKSVSWYQQVLGQGPQFIFQYYEKEERGRGNFPDRFSARQFPNYSSELNVNALLLGDSALYLCASSLGQSAFFGQGTRLTVV.

The chain links TRBV7-6 to TRBJ2-1; D not certain. This CDR3 is built from 11 residues. The ends were cut back, 5 bases at V and 10 bases at J, with 9 bases in the middle. CDR1 and CDR2 (germline): SGHVS, FNYEAQ. This chain's CDR3 is CASSPGEEQFF. The CDR3 DNA sequence: TGTGCCAGCAGCCCAGGCGAGGAGCAGTTCTTC.

This clone was observed a single time. The V gene is TRBV12-5, the J gene TRBJ2-4; either TRBD1 or TRBD2 may supply D (6 bases each). V lost 0 bases, J lost 3 bases, and 15 bases lay in between. The CDR3 runs to 17 residues. Per the germline V gene, CDR1 is LGHNT and CDR2 is FRNRAP. The CDR3 coding sequence is TGTGCTAGTGGTTTGGTAGGGGGGTCCGTAGGCAAAAACATTCAGTACTTC. Translating it yields CASGLVGGSVGKNIQYF.

V is TRBV5-4 and J is TRBJ2-1; D remains unclear. CDR3 length: 14 residues. Germline values: CDR1 SGHNT, CDR2 YYREEE (reference sequence). The germline V and J ends were trimmed by 0 bases and 7 bases, with 11 bases remaining between them. CDR3 bases: TGTGCCAGCAGCTTGGGTCAAGGGTTGAATGAGCAGTTCTTC. The encoded protein is CASSLGQGLNEQFF.

The V call is TRBV6-1, the J call TRBJ1-1; maybe TRBD1 (5 bases). From germline, CDR1 is MNHNS and CDR2 SASEGT. With 3 bases removed from V and 1 base from J, the gap between germline ends came to 9 bases. This CDR3 region has 14 residues. The CDR3 region is CASSDQGPNTEAFF. CDR3 DNA sequence: TGTGCCAGCAGTGACCAGGGACCGAACACTGAAGCTTTCTTT.

This chain connects TRBV4-1 to TRBJ1-1; possibly TRBD1 for D (6 bases). Germline CDR1 reads MGHRA; CDR2 reads YSYEKL. The CDR3 is 16 amino acids. Between the trimmed V and J ends, which lost 4 bases and 2 bases, there was a span of 17 bases. The CDR3 reads CASSRNPQGTNTEAFF. CDR3 bases: TGCGCCAGCAGCCGAAACCCACAGGGAACTAACACTGAAGCTTTCTTT.

This chain links TRBV6-5 with TRBJ1-4; TRBD1 agrees at 9 bases. V lost 6 bases, J lost 7 bases, and 9 bases stayed unmatched. This CDR3 has 15 residues. Germline lookup yields CDR1 MNHEY and CDR2 SVGAGI. The CDR3 reads CASSTKTGGIEKLFF. The CDR3 region has the DNA TGTGCCAGCAGCACCAAGACAGGGGGGATTGAAAAACTGTTTTTT.

This clone was counted between two and nine times. The V gene is TRBV29-1, the J gene TRBJ2-7, with D perhaps being TRBD1 or TRBD2 (5 bases each). Germline values: CDR1 SQVTM, CDR2 ANQGSEA. Trimming removed 4 bases at V and 0 bases at J, with 13 bases between. This CDR3 region has 14 residues. The DNA of the CDR3 is TGCAGCGTTGTTGAGGGGACCTTCTCCTACGAGCAGTACTTC. It specifies CSVVEGTFSYEQYF.

The chain joins TRBV7-2 to TRBJ2-3; D is ambiguous. Trimming shortened V by 1 base and J by 6 bases, and 11 bases separated the two germline ends. Germline V gene data show CDR1 as SGHTA and CDR2 as FQGNSA. CDR3 length: 14 amino acids. Written as DNA, the CDR3 is TGTGCCAGCAGCTTAGGGTTTTCCGCGGATACGCAGTATTTT. This sequence encodes CASSLGFSADTQYF.

The gene calls are TRBV19 and TRBJ2-5, with 13 bases fitting TRBD2. Germline CDR1 reads LNHDA; CDR2 reads SQIVND (reference sequence). The CDR3 loop spans 15 amino acids. J was trimmed by 0 bases and V by 10 bases; bases with no gene match: 5. The chain's CDR3 is CATRGLAGDQETQYF. CDR3 nucleotides: TGTGCCACCCGAGGACTAGCGGGGGACCAAGAGACCCAGTACTTC.

The chain recombines TRBV4-3 with TRBJ2-7; D gene uncertain. The CDR3 contains 13 residues. V lost 5 bases and J 8 bases, leaving 16 bases between the germline ends. Germline lookup yields CDR1 LGHNA and CDR2 YSLEER. CDR3 nucleotide sequence: TGCGCCAGCAGCTCCCGGGTACCTACGAAGCAGTACTTC. Protein product: CASSSRVPTKQYF.